The 5 T cell receptor beta chains below all came from one sample that was sequenced in a study of Tregs in tolerant kidney transplant recipients. Clones were sequenced by immunoSEQ multiplex PCR, and TCRdb holds only the in-frame ones, with some missing. In all, the sample yields approximately 50,000 clones. This specimen consisted of CD4+ T cells from blood, obtained before the transplant. These receptors were collected from a human donor who received a combined kidney and bone marrow transplant.

Comments on this clone: Read sequence stops 3 residues before the CDR3 end, and the germline J gene provides the missing end. J is TRBJ1-2 and V is TRBV6-4; D uncertain. The CDR3 sequence is 10 residues long. Germline V gene data show CDR1 as MRHNA and CDR2 as SNTAGT. The V end was cut by 7 bases, the J end by 6 bases, with 6 bases between. The CDR3 bases that were read are TGTGCCAGCAAGGTGGATGGC. Amino acid sequence: CASKVDG. The whole CDR3 protein reads CASKVDGYTF.

In the case of this clone: The read ends 3 residues early relative to the CDR3; the germline J gene fills the gap. The chain uses TRBV2 and TRBJ1-1; a possible D gene is TRBD1 (5 bases). The V end was cut by 5 bases, the J end by 6 bases, with 16 bases between. This CDR3 spans 14 amino acids. Germline loops: CDR1 SNHLY, CDR2 FYNNEI. The CDR3 region is CASSRTPKVPEAFF. CDR3 DNA (partial): TGTGCCAGCAGTCGGACACCTAAGGTGCCTGAA.

Concerning this clone: The read halts 3 residues ahead of the CDR3 end, with the missing end drawn from the germline J gene. This chain links TRBV2 with TRBJ1-5, with 10 bases identical to TRBD1. V lost 8 bases to trimming and J lost 8 bases; unmatched junction nucleotides: 12. This CDR3 spans 15 amino acids. Germline CDR1 reads SNHLY; CDR2 reads FYNNEI. The CDR3 loop reads CASRRDRGSNEPQHF. CDR3 DNA, as far as it was read: TGTGCCAGCCGGAGGGACAGGGGTTCCAACGAGCCC.

Notes on this clone: The read terminates 3 residues ahead of where the CDR3 ends, so the germline J gene completes it. The chain combines TRBV19 with TRBJ1-2, with 7 bases lining up with TRBD1. CDR3 length: 13 residues. V lost 5 bases and J lost 4; bases outside the gene matches: 4. Germline values: CDR1 LNHDA, CDR2 SQIVND (reference sequence). The covered CDR3 bases are TGTGCCAGTAGTGCGCGGGACAGCTATGGC. Translation gives CASSARDSYG. In full, the CDR3 is CASSARDSYGYTF.

Note on this clone: The read ends 3 residues early relative to the CDR3; the germline J gene fills the gap. The chain is built from TRBV29-1 and TRBJ2-3; D gene uncertain. CDR1 is SQVTM and CDR2 is ANQGSEA in the germline V gene. CDR3 length: 13 residues. Trimming cost V 7 bases and J 4 bases, with 15 bases left between them. The sequenced part of the CDR3 DNA is TGCAGCGCCAGAGTTGGCGGTTCAGATACG. Protein: CSARVGGSDT. The full-length CDR3 reads as CSARVGGSDTQYF.